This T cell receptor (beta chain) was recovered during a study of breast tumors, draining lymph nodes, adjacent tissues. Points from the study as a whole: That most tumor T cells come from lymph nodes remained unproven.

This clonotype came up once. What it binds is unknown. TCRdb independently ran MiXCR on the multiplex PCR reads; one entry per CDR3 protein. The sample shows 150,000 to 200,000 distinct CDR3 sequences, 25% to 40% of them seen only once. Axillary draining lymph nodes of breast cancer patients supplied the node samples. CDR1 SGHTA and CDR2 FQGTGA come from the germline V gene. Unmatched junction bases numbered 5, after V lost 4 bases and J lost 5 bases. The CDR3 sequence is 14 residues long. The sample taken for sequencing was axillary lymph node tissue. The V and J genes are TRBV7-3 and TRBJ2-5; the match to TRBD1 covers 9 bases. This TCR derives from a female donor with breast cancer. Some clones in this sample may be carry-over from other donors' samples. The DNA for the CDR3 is TGTGCCAGCAGCTCACCCGGGACAGGGGAGACCCAGTACTTC. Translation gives CASSSPGTGETQYF.